This entry lists 14 T cell receptor beta chains sequenced from one sample in a study of cytomegalovirus exposure and HLA in healthy donors. Primers for the PCR totalled 60 Vbeta and 13 Jbeta. The method was immunoSEQ multiplex PCR; TCRdb's version includes in-frame clones alone and lacks a portion of them. This table has 170,000 or so clones, 84% appearing once. The sample comprised PBMCs. These receptors all come from a man aged 18-30 years in good health and CMV-seronegative.

This chain uses TRBV4-1 with TRBJ2-1; 9 positions agree with TRBD2. The length of the CDR3 is 16 residues. Germline CDR1 MGHRA, CDR2 YSYEKL. The junction had 9 bases not matched to a gene; V was cut back by 0 bases and J by 9 bases. The DNA for the CDR3 is TGCGCCAGCAGCCAAGACAGGCTAGCGGGGAGGAGTGAGCAGTTCTTC. It translates to CASSQDRLAGRSEQFF.

The chain has TRBV4-1 and TRBJ1-2; perhaps TRBD1 as D (6 bases). V was shortened by 4 bases and J by 3 bases, with 9 bases between the two germline ends. Germline V gives CDR1 MGHRA, CDR2 YSYEKL. The CDR3 has 13 amino acids. The CDR3 region has the DNA TGCGCCAGCAGCCGGGACACCTACTATGGCTACACCTTC. Amino acid sequence: CASSRDTYYGYTF.

The J gene is TRBJ2-1, the V gene TRBV27; TRBD2 might be the D (6 bases). CDR1 and CDR2 (germline): MNHEY, SMNVEV (reference sequence). Trimming removed 5 bases from V and 9 bases from J, with 11 bases in between. This CDR3 is 12 amino acids long. The CDR3 loop reads CASSNRDSEQFF. The CDR3 region has the DNA TGTGCCAGCAGTAACCGGGACTCTGAGCAGTTCTTC.

The gene calls are TRBV5-1 and TRBJ1-1; D is uncertain. The germline V gene has CDR1 SGHRS and CDR2 YFSETQ. The CDR3 spans 13 residues. V was trimmed by 4 bases and J by 4 bases, leaving 11 bases between them. This chain's CDR3 is CASSPPGGTEAFF. The CDR3 bases are TGCGCCAGCAGCCCCCCCGGCGGCACTGAAGCTTTCTTT.

The genes are TRBV9 and TRBJ1-2; 10 bases map to TRBD1. The CDR3 loop spans 13 amino acids. The junction had 2 bases not matched to a gene; V was cut back by 0 bases and J by 9 bases. The V gene's germline CDR1 is SGDLS and CDR2 YYNGEE. CDR3 sequence: CASSVEGQGRYTF. In DNA form, the CDR3 reads TGTGCCAGCAGCGTAGAGGGACAGGGGCGCTACACCTTC.

V is TRBV28 and J is TRBJ1-5; D perhaps matches TRBD1 (6 bases). Germline V gives CDR1 MDHEN, CDR2 SYDVKM. With 6 bases removed from V and 1 base from J, the gap between germline ends came to 22 bases. This CDR3 spans 18 amino acids. CDR3: CASSLGGGGEVSNQPQHF. For the CDR3, the DNA is TGTGCCAGCAGCTTAGGGGGAGGGGGGGAGGTGAGCAATCAGCCCCAGCATTTT.

CDR3 residues: CASSEPSGSDTQYF. In DNA form, the CDR3 reads TGTGCCAGCAGTGAACCCTCGGGGTCAGATACGCAGTATTTT. The chain recombines TRBV6-1 with TRBJ2-3, with TRBD2 as a possible D gene (5 bases). Trimming stripped 2 bases from V and 4 bases from J, with 10 bases between. Per germline, CDR1 MNHNS and CDR2 SASEGT. There are 14 residues in the CDR3.

Comment on this clone: The germline gene is not matched at one end of the junction; a read error may be the cause. The CDR3 nucleotides are TGTGCCAGCAGCTCCGGGGGGACGGTCCCCTATGAGCAGTACTTC. Its translation: CASSSGGTVPYEQYF. The chain couples TRBV7-2 to TRBJ2-7; 7 nucleotides agree with TRBD2. Germline assignment: CDR1 SGHTA and CDR2 FQGNSA. The CDR3 is 15 residues long.

This clone has just a few counts. The V call is TRBV5-1, the J call TRBJ2-3; TRBD1 matches 7 bases. The CDR3 is 15 residues long. The ends lost 3 bases at V and 1 base at J; junction bases unmatched: 5. The V gene's germline CDR1 is SGHRS and CDR2 YFSETQ. The CDR3 nucleotides are TGCGCCAGCAGCTCCACAGGGGCGGGCACAGATACGCAGTATTTT. It specifies CASSSTGAGTDTQYF.

V usage is TRBV30 and J usage is TRBJ1-5; tentatively, D is TRBD1 (5 bases). The CDR3 covers 15 residues. Germline V gives CDR1 GTSNPN, CDR2 SVGIG (reference sequence). V was cut by 3 bases and J by 5 bases, with 17 bases left in between. Here the CDR3 DNA reads TGTGCCTGGAGCTTGGGGGGTGTTTCGGATCAGCCCCAGCATTTT. Residues: CAWSLGGVSDQPQHF.

This chain joins TRBV18 and TRBJ1-1; 8 positions agree with TRBD1. This CDR3 has 15 residues. CDR1 and CDR2 from the germline V gene are KGHSH and LQKENI. V gave up 3 bases and J gave up 1 base; unmatched junction bases: 4. This CDR3 is CASSPVGQGNTEAFF. The CDR3 DNA sequence: TGTGCCAGCTCACCGGTCGGACAGGGGAACACTGAAGCTTTCTTT.

The chain combines TRBV5-1 with TRBJ1-1; D is uncertain. Germline CDR1 reads SGHRS; CDR2 reads YFSETQ. Trimming stripped 4 bases from V and 0 bases from J, with 22 bases between. This CDR3 is 18 amino acids long. CDR3 protein: CASSLLGVLSVLNTEAFF. The CDR3 coding sequence is TGCGCCAGCAGCCTTCTCGGGGTTCTTTCGGTCCTGAACACTGAAGCTTTCTTT.

This chain connects TRBV4-3 to TRBJ2-1, with 7 bases aligning to TRBD1. Germline trimming cut 0 bases from V and 4 bases from J; bases unmatched to any gene: 9. Germline CDR1 is LGHNA and CDR2 is YSLEER. The CDR3 is 17 amino acids. CDR3 sequence reads: CASSQEGQVRIYNEQFF. The CDR3 coding sequence is TGCGCCAGCAGCCAAGAAGGACAGGTCAGAATTTACAATGAGCAGTTCTTC.

V usage is TRBV4-1 and J usage is TRBJ2-1; D is possibly TRBD1 (6 bases). This CDR3 is 18 amino acids long. The V end lost 0 bases, the J end lost 0 bases, and 15 bases lay between the germline ends. The germline V gene encodes CDR1 MGHRA and CDR2 YSYEKL. In nucleotides, the CDR3 is TGCGCCAGCAGCCAAGAGGGGGCTGAGCGGAGCTCCTACAATGAGCAGTTCTTC. Protein product: CASSQEGAERSSYNEQFF.